A single sample is the source of the 26 T cell receptor beta chains below, sequenced in a study of T cells after yellow fever vaccination. TCRdb reprocessed the 5' RACE reads with MiXCR, giving one entry per CDR3 protein. This table has about 580,000 distinct CDR3 sequences, around 17% appearing once. The sample in question was PBMCs, obtained less than 6 days after the first yellow fever vaccination. The receptor set was obtained from a man between 18 and 29 years old who received the YFV17D yellow fever vaccine.

This clonotype has just a few counts. The V call is TRBV5-4, the J call TRBJ2-7; 7 nucleotides agree with TRBD1. Germline V gives CDR1 SGHNT, CDR2 YYREEE (reference sequence). V trimming: 5 bases; J trimming: 1 base; junction bases outside the gene matches: 6. This CDR3 is 14 amino acids long. DNA of the CDR3: TGTGCCAGCAGAATGCAGGGGGAGTCCTACGAGCAGTACGTC. Its translation is CASRMQGESYEQYV.

This chain connects TRBV9 to TRBJ2-7, with TRBD2 matching over 8 bases. The CDR3 covers 17 residues. V lost 4 bases and J lost 2; bases outside the gene matches: 14. Germline V gene lookup returns CDR1 SGDLS and CDR2 YYNGEE. CDR3 in amino acids: CASSPPWGAGDPYEQYV. CDR3 nucleotide sequence: TGTGCCAGCAGCCCACCGTGGGGAGCGGGGGACCCCTACGAGCAGTACGTC.

V usage is TRBV7-2 and J usage is TRBJ1-1; no clear D gene. Germline V lookup: CDR1 SGHTA, CDR2 FQGNSA. The CDR3 is 16 amino acids. V was trimmed by 6 bases and J by 0 bases, leaving 17 bases between them. This chain's CDR3 is CASRSSGNYVNTEAFF. CDR3 sequence (DNA): TGTGCCAGCAGGTCTAGCGGGAATTATGTGAACACTGAAGCTTTCTTT.

This sequence joins TRBV20-1 and TRBJ1-1; D remains unclear. Germline CDR1 DFQATT, CDR2 SNEGSKA (reference sequence). This CDR3 comprises 12 residues. Here the CDR3 reads CSPPPTDTEAFF. Here the CDR3 DNA reads TGCAGCCCTCCCCCCACTGACACTGAAGCTTTCTTT.

V and J are TRBV12-3 or TRBV12-4 and TRBJ2-1; no reliable D call. Trimming stripped 4 bases from V and 12 bases from J, with 7 bases between. This CDR3 comprises 10 residues. CDR3 in amino acids: CASSSARQFF. For the CDR3, the DNA is TGTGCCAGCAGTTCGGCCAGGCAGTTCTTC.

This chain uses TRBV7-2 with TRBJ2-2, with 11 positions matching TRBD2. V dropped 6 bases and J dropped 13; count of bases not matched to a gene: 7. The germline gives CDR1 SGHTA, CDR2 FQGNSA. The CDR3 has 13 residues. The CDR3 reads CASSFSGGVVLFF. The CDR3 DNA is TGTGCCAGCAGTTTTAGCGGGGGGGTTGTGCTGTTTTTT.

This clonotype was detected only a few times. Relative to the germline gene, one junction end is altered; a read error may explain this. V usage is TRBV6-2 or TRBV6-3 and J usage is TRBJ1-5; D is uncertain. The CDR3 spans 12 residues. CDR1 MNHEY and CDR2 SVGEGT come from the germline V gene. CDR3 in DNA: TGTGCCAGCAGCACCGATCCCCGAGAGATGAATTTT. Translated: CASSTDPREMNF.

V gene TRBV11-2 combines with J gene TRBJ2-1, with 9 positions matching TRBD2. V shed 8 bases and J 5 bases; nucleotides not matched to a gene: 13. The length of the CDR3 is 16 residues. Germline values: CDR1 SGHAT, CDR2 FQNNGV. The CDR3 region is CASLHWEAGGNNEQFF. DNA of the CDR3: TGTGCCAGCTTACACTGGGAAGCGGGGGGCAACAATGAGCAGTTCTTC.

V usage is TRBV15 and J usage is TRBJ1-5, with D possibly matching TRBD1 (5 bases). The germline CDR1 and CDR2 sequences are LNHNV and YYDKDF (reference sequence). V lost 11 bases and J 0 bases, leaving 8 bases between the germline ends. This CDR3 spans 12 amino acids. The CDR3 DNA reads as TGTGCCGTGGGACTTAGCAATCAGCCCCAGCATTTT. Protein sequence: CAVGLSNQPQHF.

The chain links TRBV20-1 to TRBJ2-7, with 12 bases lining up with TRBD2. The CDR3 extends over 15 amino acids. The V and J ends lost 2 bases and 4 bases, in that order; junction bases with no gene match: 6. Germline CDR1 reads DFQATT; CDR2 reads SNEGSKA (reference sequence). The CDR3 sequence: CSARPPGTSGYEQYF. The CDR3 region has the DNA TGCAGTGCTAGACCCCCCGGGACTAGCGGGTACGAGCAGTACTTC.

The rearrangement links TRBV5-1 to TRBJ2-7; 8 positions agree with TRBD2. The germline gives CDR1 SGHRS, CDR2 YFSETQ. V dropped 4 bases and J dropped 2; count of bases not matched to a gene: 8. The CDR3 loop spans 15 amino acids. The CDR3 sequence is CASSPGGGLAYEQYF. Written as DNA, the CDR3 is TGCGCCAGCAGCCCCGGGGGGGGGCTGGCCTACGAGCAGTACTTC.

This rearrangement joins TRBV19 to TRBJ1-2, with 9 bases aligning to TRBD1. V gave up 4 bases and J gave up 0 bases; unmatched junction bases: 3. CDR3 size: 15 residues. Per the germline V gene, CDR1 is LNHDA and CDR2 is SQIVND (reference sequence). The chain's CDR3 is CASSTRQGANYGYTF. The CDR3 DNA follows: TGTGCCAGTAGTACCAGACAGGGGGCTAACTATGGCTACACCTTC.

In regard to this clonotype: At one end the junction does not follow the germline gene, possibly because of a read error. The genes are TRBV7-6 and TRBJ2-7; D ambiguous. CDR1 SGHVS and CDR2 FNYEAQ come from the germline V gene. This CDR3 has 13 residues. CDR3 region: CASSLDVGSEQYF. For the CDR3, the DNA is TGTGCCAGCAGTTTAGATGTAGGATCCGAGCAGTACTTC.

CDR3 sequence: CASSAPRTGAFYEQYF. Here the CDR3 DNA reads TGTGCCAGCAGCGCCCCACGGACAGGGGCGTTTTACGAGCAGTACTTC. The V and J genes are TRBV9 and TRBJ2-7; 9 bases agree with TRBD1. The CDR3 spans 16 residues. Germline V lookup: CDR1 SGDLS, CDR2 YYNGEE. V gave up 3 bases and J gave up 4 bases; unmatched junction bases: 11.

This clonotype has only a few counts. The chain joins TRBV29-1 to TRBJ2-5; D uncertain. The CDR3 has 14 amino acids. From germline, CDR1 is SQVTM and CDR2 ANQGSEA. V lost 0 bases, J lost 0 bases, and 8 bases lay in between. The CDR3 DNA sequence: TGCAGCGTTGAAGAACGCGGATACCAAGAGACCCAGTACTTC. As protein: CSVEERGYQETQYF. Drawing the rest from reference TRBV29-1 and TRBJ2-5, the complete variable domain is SAVISQKPSRDICQRGTSLTIQCQVDSQVTMMFWYRQQPGQSLTLIATANQGSEATYESGFVIDKFPISRPNLTFSTLTVSNMSPEDSSIYLCSVEERGYQETQYFGPGTRLLVL.

The V call is TRBV5-1, the J call TRBJ2-4; TRBD1 matches at 9 bases. The CDR3 length is 14 residues. CDR1 is SGHRS and CDR2 is YFSETQ in the germline V gene. The V gene end was trimmed by 4 bases and the J gene end by 9 bases; junction bases not matched to a gene: 8. CDR3 nucleotide sequence: TGCGCCAGCAGCCCGGGACAGGGACCTAGCATTCAGTACTTC. Translation: CASSPGQGPSIQYF.

This clonotype was found a few times. The rearrangement joins TRBV11-2 to TRBJ1-1; D not certain. V lost 3 bases and J 11 bases, leaving 10 bases between the germline ends. Germline-derived CDR1 and CDR2 are SGHAT and FQNNGV. The CDR3 runs to 11 residues. CDR3 DNA sequence: TGTGCCAGCAGCTTCGGGGATGGGGCTTTCTTT. The encoded protein is CASSFGDGAFF.

At least ten counts were recorded for this clonotype. CDR3 DNA: TGTGCCAGCCAAGGACAGGCTAACACTGAAGCTTTCTTT. Translating gives CASQGQANTEAFF. V gene TRBV7-3 combines with J gene TRBJ1-1; TRBD1 matches at 7 bases. Per germline, CDR1 SGHTA and CDR2 FQGTGA. Trimming at V came to 8 bases and at J to 2 bases, leaving 5 bases not matched to a gene. This CDR3 comprises 13 residues.

This clonotype has at least ten counts. This sequence joins TRBV4-1 and TRBJ1-1; 9 nucleotides align to TRBD1. V shed 7 bases, J shed 3 bases, and the junction held 9 bases outside the gene matches. Germline CDR1 is MGHRA and CDR2 is YSYEKL. The CDR3 has 15 residues. CDR3 region: CASTANRGLDTEAFF. The CDR3 bases are TGCGCCAGCACCGCCAACAGGGGGCTCGACACTGAAGCTTTCTTT.

This clonotype was picked up a small number of times. V and J are TRBV5-1 and TRBJ2-5; D is perhaps TRBD1 or TRBD2 (7 bases each). The CDR3 sequence is 14 residues long. The germline gives CDR1 SGHRS, CDR2 YFSETQ. Trimming pared 7 bases from V and 2 bases from J, leaving 15 bases between. The DNA of the CDR3 is TGCGCCAGCGGGGGGGGACAGCAGCAAGAGACCCAGTACTTC. It yields the protein CASGGGQQQETQYF.

This sequence joins TRBV6-1 and TRBJ2-1; maybe TRBD1 (6 bases). From germline, CDR1 is MNHNS and CDR2 SASEGT. CDR3 length equals 14 residues. The V end lost 11 bases, the J end lost 5 bases, and 19 bases lay between the germline ends. CDR3 in DNA: TGTGCCGTAAAGGACAGAGTACCGAACAATGAGCAGTTCTTC. Residues: CAVKDRVPNNEQFF.

The chain uses TRBV7-2 and TRBJ1-1, with D hard to call. V was shortened by 6 bases and J by 2 bases, with 13 bases between the two germline ends. CDR3 length equals 14 residues. Germline CDR1 SGHTA, CDR2 FQGNSA. The CDR3 sequence is CASSTLGGNTEAFF. The CDR3 coding sequence is TGTGCCAGCAGTACCCTAGGCGGAAACACTGAAGCTTTCTTT.

In this sample, this clonotype turned up a few times. The chain uses TRBV4-3 and TRBJ2-3; 7 bases fit TRBD2. V lost 0 bases and J lost 6; bases outside the gene matches: 18. CDR1 is LGHNA and CDR2 is YSLEER in the germline V gene. This CDR3 spans 19 amino acids. The chain's CDR3 is CASSQEVGRGIGVPDTQYF. The DNA of the CDR3 is TGCGCCAGCAGCCAAGAAGTGGGGAGGGGAATTGGGGTTCCGGATACGCAGTATTTT.

Only a few counts were recorded for this clonotype. The chain employs TRBV29-1 and TRBJ1-1; tentatively, D is TRBD1 (6 bases). The CDR3 covers 14 residues. V was trimmed by 4 bases and J by 2 bases, leaving 14 bases between them. The germline CDR1 and CDR2 sequences are SQVTM and ANQGSEA. The CDR3 loop is CSVGRTAFNTEAFF. Written as DNA, the CDR3 is TGCAGCGTTGGACGGACAGCATTTAACACTGAAGCTTTCTTT.

The chain carries TRBV7-2 and TRBJ2-5, with 13 bases identical to TRBD2. This CDR3 has 17 residues. Trimming took 0 bases from V and 5 from J; bases not matched to a gene: 6. Germline assignment: CDR1 SGHTA and CDR2 FQGNSA. The CDR3 DNA reads TGTGCCAGCAGCTTAGCGGGGACTAGCGGGGTTCGGGAGACCCAGTACTTC. It specifies CASSLAGTSGVRETQYF.

This clonotype showed up just a few times. The V call is TRBV4-1, the J call TRBJ2-3, with D perhaps TRBD2 (6 bases). This CDR3 has 16 residues. V lost 0 bases and J 2 bases, leaving 12 bases between the germline ends. The V gene's germline CDR1 is MGHRA and CDR2 YSYEKL. CDR3 in amino acids: CASSQEPPGVTDTQYF. In DNA form, the CDR3 reads TGCGCCAGCAGCCAAGAACCCCCGGGGGTCACAGATACGCAGTATTTT.